One T cell receptor (beta chain) is described in this entry. What it recognizes is unknown. In germline, CDR1 is LNHNV, CDR2 YYDKDF (reference sequence). Trimming took 1 base from V and 7 from J, leaving 28 bases between them. The CDR3 consists of 20 residues. This sample was taken from a study of radiation and T cells in renal cell carcinoma. Study findings and constraints: From baseline, blood top tumor clonotypes peaked at 2 weeks post-radiation.

Data came from immunoSEQ multiplex PCR; TCRdb stores just in-frame clones and leaves some out. There are roughly 120,000 clones in the sample; around 84% occur only once, and about 3% lies in the top ten. Regarding time point: baseline pretreatment blood. This sample's treatment: 15 Gy SBRT to primary tumor, nephrectomy 4 weeks later. After SBRT, blood was collected at 2 and 4 weeks, plus baseline. The source is a woman aged 55 to 70 with renal cell carcinoma. The gene calls are TRBV15 and TRBJ1-4, with D perhaps TRBD1 (6 bases). The input for sequencing was blood, taken from a patient whose treatment included radiotherapy and nephrectomy. DNA for the CDR3: TGTGCCACCAGCAGAGTCCCCCCCGAGGGGGTACGGGATATGGGTGAAAAACTGTTTTTT. This translates into CATSRVPPEGVRDMGEKLFF.